These 18 T cell receptor beta chains share one sample of origin, sequenced in a study of cytomegalovirus exposure and HLA in healthy donors. 13 Jbeta primers and 60 Vbeta primers were used for the PCR. Only in-frame clones appear in the TCRdb table, and some are missing; sequencing was by immunoSEQ multiplex PCR. The data contain 180,000 or so clones, 75% to 80% of them singletons. The source material was PBMCs. All receptors come from a man between 50 and 59 years old in good health and CMV-seropositive.

This clone was seen just once. The chain joins TRBV9 to TRBJ1-2; tentative D call: TRBD1 (6 bases). This CDR3 has 14 amino acids. CDR1 SGDLS and CDR2 YYNGEE come from the germline V gene. V was trimmed by 0 bases and J by 4 bases, leaving 10 bases between them. The CDR3 region has the DNA TGTGCCAGCAGCGTAGATACAGGGAGCTATGGCTACACCTTC. Translating gives CASSVDTGSYGYTF.

V gene TRBV7-9 combines with J gene TRBJ1-1; D perhaps matches TRBD1 (5 bases). This CDR3 has 15 amino acids. V shed 2 bases and J shed 0 bases, with 10 bases lying between them. Germline V gene sequence: CDR1 SEHNR, CDR2 FQNEAQ (reference sequence). In nucleotides, the CDR3 is TGTGCCAGCAGCTTAAGTACAGGAATGAACACTGAAGCTTTCTTT. Translation: CASSLSTGMNTEAFF.

In this sample, this clone turned up a few times. The CDR3 loop is CASSPGGTGELFF. DNA for the CDR3: TGCGCCAGCAGCCCGGGGGGGACCGGGGAGCTGTTTTTT. This rearrangement joins TRBV4-3 to TRBJ2-2; 8 bases are a match to TRBD2. Germline CDR1 reads LGHNA; CDR2 reads YSLEER. This CDR3 region has 13 residues. V gave up 4 bases and J gave up 5 bases; unmatched junction bases: 0.

The chain uses TRBV6-1 and TRBJ1-6; D is ambiguous. Trimming pared 4 bases from V and 0 bases from J, leaving 10 bases between. CDR3 length equals 16 residues. Germline V gene sequence: CDR1 MNHNS, CDR2 SASEGT. In DNA form, the CDR3 reads TGTGCCAGCAGTGTCCTTTGGAGCTCCTATAATTCACCCCTCCACTTT. It yields the protein CASSVLWSSYNSPLHF.

The chain uses TRBV5-6 and TRBJ2-1, with no clear D. Germline-derived CDR1 and CDR2 are SGHDT and YYEEEE. This CDR3 spans 11 amino acids. V dropped 0 bases and J dropped 12 bases, with 7 bases sitting between them. The CDR3 is CASSLELVQFF. CDR3 nucleotides: TGTGCCAGCAGCTTGGAACTCGTGCAGTTCTTC.

This chain joins TRBV13 and TRBJ2-5, with TRBD2 matching 11 bases. The CDR3 consists of 15 residues. Losses at the gene ends were 0 bases for V and 7 bases for J; bases not matched to a gene: 4. In germline, CDR1 is PRHDT, CDR2 FYEKMQ (reference sequence). The chain's CDR3 is CASSLGTSGVSTQYF. The CDR3, as DNA: TGTGCCAGCAGCTTAGGGACTAGCGGGGTGTCGACCCAGTACTTC.

This chain connects TRBV7-9 to TRBJ2-7; D perhaps matches TRBD1 (6 bases). The CDR3 extends over 15 amino acids. Germline V gene lookup returns CDR1 SEHNR and CDR2 FQNEAQ (reference sequence). The V end was cut by 6 bases, the J end by 1 base, with 16 bases between. For the CDR3, the DNA is TGTGCCAGCAGTTCGCCGGGACAAATTTCCTACGAGCAGTACTTC. This encodes CASSSPGQISYEQYF.

This rearrangement joins TRBV18 to TRBJ2-5, with 8 bases that match TRBD2. There are 15 residues in the CDR3. Germline CDR1 is KGHSH and CDR2 is LQKENI. The junction had 11 bases not matched to a gene; V was cut back by 6 bases and J by 5 bases. The CDR3 nucleotides are TGTGCCAGCTCTCTCGGAGCGGGGGCCCGGGAGACCCAGTACTTC. Its translation: CASSLGAGARETQYF.

The chain uses TRBV5-1 and TRBJ1-1; no clear D. V was shortened by 5 bases and J by 3 bases, with 23 bases between the two germline ends. The CDR3 runs 17 residues. Germline values: CDR1 SGHRS, CDR2 YFSETQ. The CDR3 loop is CASRSPTSYSLDTEAFF. The CDR3 coding sequence is TGCGCCAGCAGAAGCCCCACAAGCTACAGTTTGGACACTGAAGCTTTCTTT.

The rearrangement links TRBV28 to TRBJ1-2; TRBD1 agrees at 8 bases. The CDR3 length is 15 residues. From germline, CDR1 is MDHEN and CDR2 SYDVKM. The V and J ends lost 5 bases and 4 bases, in that order; junction bases with no gene match: 9. The CDR3 here is CASSPVTGEGYGYTF. The CDR3 DNA follows: TGTGCCAGCAGTCCCGTGACAGGGGAGGGCTATGGCTACACCTTC.

The chain has TRBV9 and TRBJ1-2, with 7 bases aligning to TRBD1. Germline V gives CDR1 SGDLS, CDR2 YYNGEE. CDR3 length equals 17 residues. J was trimmed by 4 bases and V by 4 bases; bases with no gene match: 16. The chain's CDR3 is CASSSMTPGTDPYGYTF. The DNA of the CDR3 is TGTGCCAGCAGCTCTATGACCCCCGGGACAGATCCCTATGGCTACACCTTC.

This chain's CDR3 is CASSLEFGGELFF. In DNA, the CDR3 is TGTGCCAGCAGCTTAGAGTTCGGCGGGGAGCTGTTTTTT. V usage is TRBV7-7 and J usage is TRBJ2-2; no definite D call. The CDR3 covers 13 residues. Per germline, CDR1 SSHAT and CDR2 FNYEAQ (reference sequence). Trimming stripped 1 base from V and 7 bases from J, with 7 bases between.

The chain recombines TRBV9 with TRBJ2-1, with TRBD2 identical over 11 bases. The CDR3 length is 17 residues. V trimming: 3 bases; J trimming: 4 bases; junction bases outside the gene matches: 9. Germline CDR1 and CDR2: SGDLS and YYNGEE. The CDR3 loop reads CASSAGLSSGGYNEQFF. The CDR3 region has the DNA TGTGCCAGCAGCGCTGGTCTTTCTAGCGGGGGGTACAATGAGCAGTTCTTC.

This rearrangement joins TRBV10-2 to TRBJ2-1; D is unresolved. This CDR3 has 16 residues. The V end was cut by 8 bases, the J end by 4 bases, with 21 bases between. Per the germline V gene, CDR1 is WSHSY and CDR2 is SAAADI. The CDR3 DNA reads as TGCGCCAGCCCCCCTTCCGTGGCCCCCCCTTACAATGAGCAGTTCTTC. Amino acids: CASPPSVAPPYNEQFF.

J is TRBJ2-3 and V is TRBV5-6; 7 positions agree with TRBD2. Trimming took 4 bases from V and 3 from J; bases not matched to a gene: 8. CDR3 length: 15 residues. Germline CDR1 is SGHDT and CDR2 is YYEEEE. For the CDR3, the DNA is TGTGCCAGCAGCCTCGGGGGGACGGGGACAGATACGCAGTATTTT. Translation gives CASSLGGTGTDTQYF.

The chain has TRBV6-5 and TRBJ2-6; D unresolved. V was trimmed by 6 bases and J by 1 base, leaving 10 bases between them. Germline CDR1 and CDR2: MNHEY and SVGAGI. This CDR3 has 15 residues. DNA of the CDR3: TGTGCCAGCAGAACAACCTCGTCTGGGGCCAACGTCCTGACTTTC. It translates to CASRTTSSGANVLTF.

The rearrangement uses TRBV9 and TRBJ2-2, with 9 nucleotides matching TRBD2. CDR3 size: 17 residues. Per the germline V gene, CDR1 is SGDLS and CDR2 is YYNGEE. Germline trimming cut 0 bases from V and 4 bases from J; bases unmatched to any gene: 7. The CDR3 loop reads CASSVGSRGGSTGELFF. The CDR3 nucleotides are TGTGCCAGCAGCGTAGGCTCGCGGGGGGGCAGCACCGGGGAGCTGTTTTTT.

The rearrangement uses TRBV5-1 and TRBJ2-1; TRBD2 is a possible D gene (6 bases). The CDR3 has 13 amino acids. V was shortened by 5 bases and J by 8 bases, with 14 bases between the two germline ends. Germline lookup yields CDR1 SGHRS and CDR2 YFSETQ. The CDR3 DNA reads TGCGCCAGCAGTCCCGGACTAAGCGATGAGCAGTTCTTC. Residues: CASSPGLSDEQFF.